The 18 T cell receptor beta chains reported below all come from one sample, sequenced in a study of blood T cells in healthy people across ages. For the second PCR, which ran for about 6 to 12 cycles, a sample-barcoded 5' primer and a J-beta primer mix were used. TCRdb reprocessed the 5' RACE reads with MiXCR, giving one entry per CDR3 protein. Of 540,000 or so distinct CDR3 sequences in the sample, about 26% were seen once. Sequenced input: blood. The receptor source for this set is a woman in her seventies in good health.

This clonotype was detected only a few times. This chain links TRBV5-1 with TRBJ2-3, with a weak D call TRBD1 (6 bases). Germline V gene data show CDR1 as SGHRS and CDR2 as YFSETQ. V dropped 0 bases and J dropped 7 bases, with 15 bases sitting between them. CDR3 size: 15 residues. The CDR3 nucleotides read TGCGCCAGCAGCTTGGGAGATACAGGGTCGCATACGCAGTATTTT. Translation gives CASSLGDTGSHTQYF.

V is TRBV21-1 and J is TRBJ2-5. TRBV21-1 counts as a pseudogene. The CDR3 runs 15 residues. The CDR3 spells CASSTPSGCKETQYF. The CDR3 region has the DNA TGTGCCAGCTCCACCCCAAGCGGGTGCAAAGAGACCCAGTACTTC.

V and J are TRBV7-2 and TRBJ1-2; 7 nucleotides line up with TRBD1. V shed 3 bases and J 0 bases; nucleotides not matched to a gene: 4. CDR1 and CDR2 from the germline V gene are SGHTA and FQGNSA. The CDR3 runs 15 residues. CDR3 amino acids: CASSFLGQANYGYTF. The CDR3 DNA follows: TGTGCCAGCAGCTTTCTAGGACAGGCTAACTATGGCTACACCTTC.

This clonotype was counted a few times. V usage is TRBV29-1 and J usage is TRBJ1-1, with TRBD1 matching over 10 bases. V lost 7 bases to trimming and J lost 5 bases; unmatched junction nucleotides: 13. In germline, CDR1 is SQVTM, CDR2 ANQGSEA. This CDR3 spans 15 amino acids. CDR3 in DNA: TGCAGCGGCCAACCGGGACAGGGGCGGAGGACTGAAGCTTTCTTT. This sequence encodes CSGQPGQGRRTEAFF. Full variable domain (missing parts from reference TRBV29-1 and TRBJ1-1): SAVISQKPSRDICQRGTSLTIQCQVDSQVTMMFWYRQQPGQSLTLIATANQGSEATYESGFVIDKFPISRPNLTFSTLTVSNMSPEDSSIYLCSGQPGQGRRTEAFFGQGTRLTVV.

This clonotype was seen ten or more times. The chain has TRBV10-3 and TRBJ1-1; D may be TRBD1 (6 bases). The germline gives CDR1 ENHRY, CDR2 SYGVKD. Between the trimmed V and J ends, which lost 2 bases and 8 bases, there was a span of 18 bases. The CDR3 consists of 15 residues. CDR3 bases: TGTGCCATCAGTGAGGGTCTTGGGGGGCGTGAAGAAGCTTTCTTT. This sequence encodes CAISEGLGGREEAFF.

This clonotype was detected a few times. The V call is TRBV12-3 or TRBV12-4, the J call TRBJ2-7; D is uncertain. The CDR3 loop spans 11 amino acids. The germline V and J ends were trimmed by 2 bases and 5 bases, with 4 bases remaining between them. CDR3 sequence (DNA): TGTGCCAGCAGTTTACATAACGAGCAGTACTTC. Amino acid sequence: CASSLHNEQYF.

This clonotype has just one count. The chain uses TRBV6-6 and TRBJ2-5; D ambiguous. V was trimmed by 7 bases and J by 1 base, leaving 10 bases between them. This CDR3 spans 13 amino acids. Germline CDR1 MNHNY, CDR2 SVGAGI (reference sequence). DNA for the CDR3: TGTGCCAGCACAGATAATTCCCAAGAGACCCAGTACTTC. Translating gives CASTDNSQETQYF.

The gene calls are TRBV12-3 or TRBV12-4 and TRBJ2-1, with D uncertain. The CDR3 length is 11 residues. The ends were cut back, 8 bases at V and 9 bases at J, with 11 bases in the middle. The CDR3 DNA reads TGTGCCAGCGGTAGGCTCGGTGAGCAGTTCTTC. This encodes CASGRLGEQFF.

This clonotype has a handful of counts. The chain couples TRBV10-3 to TRBJ1-2; no clear D. The germline gives CDR1 ENHRY, CDR2 SYGVKD. The ends were cut back, 3 bases at V and 4 bases at J, with 15 bases in the middle. This CDR3 is built from 15 residues. CDR3 in amino acids: CAISEGQPTLYGYTF. CDR3 nucleotide sequence: TGTGCCATCAGTGAAGGGCAGCCTACCCTCTATGGCTACACCTTC.

The CDR3 loop reads CASSQLGSYNEQFF. CDR3 bases: TGTGCCAGCAGCCAATTGGGAAGCTACAATGAGCAGTTCTTC. This chain uses TRBV3-1 with TRBJ2-1; no clear D gene. The germline CDR1 and CDR2 sequences are LGHDT and YNNKEL (reference sequence). The CDR3 length is 14 residues. Deletions cut 2 bases from V and 3 bases from J, with 8 bases between.

V usage is TRBV7-3 and J usage is TRBJ2-6; D is possibly TRBD1 (5 bases). Germline assignment: CDR1 SGHTA and CDR2 FQGTGA. Between the trimmed V and J ends, which lost 5 bases and 1 base, there was a span of 9 bases. The CDR3 length is 15 residues. The CDR3 DNA sequence: TGTGCCAGCAGCCCCAGGGTTTCTGGGGCCAACGTCCTGACTTTC. This translates into CASSPRVSGANVLTF.

The sample holds a few counts of this clonotype. V gene TRBV2 combines with J gene TRBJ1-4; 11 nucleotides align to TRBD1. J lost 6 bases, V lost 6 bases, and 6 bases had no gene match. The CDR3 is 15 amino acids. Germline V gene data show CDR1 as SNHLY and CDR2 as FYNNEI. In nucleotides, the CDR3 is TGTGCCAGCAGGATTACGGGACAGGGGGATGAAAAACTGTTTTTT. Amino acids: CASRITGQGDEKLFF.

This clonotype was counted a few times. The chain uses TRBV12-3 or TRBV12-4 and TRBJ2-2, with 9 bases matching TRBD2. The CDR3 runs 19 residues. J lost 3 bases, V lost 2 bases, and 13 bases had no gene match. CDR3 bases: TGTGCCAGCAGTTTAATTAGCGGGGGCCCCCCTTGGGACACCGGGGAGCTGTTTTTT. Its protein is CASSLISGGPPWDTGELFF.

This chain joins TRBV27 and TRBJ1-1, with D perhaps TRBD1 (5 bases). The CDR3 extends over 14 amino acids. Trimming stripped 5 bases from V and 1 base from J, with 11 bases between. Germline V gene lookup returns CDR1 MNHEY and CDR2 SMNVEV (reference sequence). Here the CDR3 DNA reads TGTGCCAGCAGTAATACGCAGGGGAACACTGAAGCTTTCTTT. Encoded protein: CASSNTQGNTEAFF.

This clonotype was observed a few times. The genes are TRBV11-2 and TRBJ1-2, with 7 bases aligning to TRBD1. V gave up 6 bases and J gave up 1 base; unmatched junction bases: 11. There are 16 residues in the CDR3. Germline V gene data show CDR1 as SGHAT and CDR2 as FQNNGV. CDR3 in DNA: TGTGCCAGCAGAGAGGGACAGAGTATCTTTAACTATGGCTACACCTTC. Amino acids: CASREGQSIFNYGYTF.

This clonotype has just a few counts. The chain uses TRBV19 and TRBJ2-5; D is unresolved. The J call is in doubt because the DNA end fits TRBJ2-1 better. CDR1 and CDR2 (germline): LNHDA, SQIVND (reference sequence). The CDR3 runs 12 residues. The CDR3 region has the DNA TGTGCCAGTAGTGAACAGAGCAATGAGCAGTTCTTC. The encoded protein is CASSEQSNEQFF.

This clonotype occurred a few times. The chain has TRBV3-1 and TRBJ2-7; weak D call: TRBD2 (5 bases). Germline V CDR1 and CDR2: LGHDT, YNNKEL (reference sequence). CDR3 size: 12 residues. V was clipped by 9 bases and J by 0 bases, with 9 bases between them. For the CDR3, the DNA is TGTGCCAGTACTAGTGACTCCTACGAGCAGTACTTC. It is translated as CASTSDSYEQYF.

On this clonotype itself: The junction does not match germline at one end; this may be a read error. The V and J genes are TRBV5-1 and TRBJ1-1, with a possible D match to TRBD1 (6 bases). The CDR3 consists of 15 residues. Germline loops: CDR1 SGHRS, CDR2 YFSETQ. The CDR3 DNA is TGCGCCAGCAGCTTGGCTGTCTCAGGGGTAACTGGAGCTTTCTTT. Its protein is CASSLAVSGVTGAFF.